These 9 T cell receptor beta chains came from one sample sequenced in a study of T cells in tumors after PD-1 blockade. Method: immunoSEQ multiplex PCR; TCRdb's copy keeps in-frame clones and lacks some. The table lists 50,000 to 75,000 clones, around 67% of them singletons, with around 5% in the top ten. The specimen was PBMCs, collected after anti-PD-1 treatment. The receptors originated from a human donor with basal cell carcinoma.

The rearrangement links TRBV19 to TRBJ2-3; 10 bases line up with TRBD2. CDR3 size: 16 residues. V lost 1 base, J lost 0 bases, and 1 base stayed unmatched. Germline loops: CDR1 LNHDA, CDR2 SQIVND (reference sequence). The CDR3 loop is CASSIASGGSTDTQYF. In DNA, the CDR3 is TGTGCCAGTAGTATAGCTAGCGGGGGCAGCACAGATACGCAGTATTTT.

The chain links TRBV28 to TRBJ2-1, with D uncertain. The V and J ends lost 1 base and 0 bases respectively, with 10 bases between them. This CDR3 has 16 amino acids. CDR1 and CDR2 from the germline V gene are MDHEN and SYDVKM. Written as DNA, the CDR3 is TGTGCCAGCAGTTTATTGCCAGCTTTCTCCTACAATGAGCAGTTCTTC. It specifies CASSLLPAFSYNEQFF.

The chain joins TRBV5-1 to TRBJ1-6, with D unresolved. The CDR3 length is 13 residues. Germline V CDR1 and CDR2: SGHRS, YFSETQ. With 3 bases removed from V and 5 bases from J, the gap between germline ends came to 6 bases. CDR3 DNA sequence: TGCGCCAGCAGCTCGTTAAATAATTCACCCCTCCACTTT. Translated: CASSSLNNSPLHF. Based on the CDR3 plus reference TRBV5-1 and TRBJ1-6, the full variable domain is KAGVTQTPRYLIKTRGQQVTLSCSPISGHRSVSWYQQTPGQGLQFLFEYFSETQRNKGNFPGRFSGRQFSNSRSEMNVSTLELGDSALYLCASSSLNNSPLHFGNGTRLTVT.

The chain uses TRBV2 and TRBJ1-4; D is ambiguous. This CDR3 comprises 13 residues. V lost 5 bases and J 4 bases, leaving 8 bases between the germline ends. Germline values: CDR1 SNHLY, CDR2 FYNNEI. The CDR3: CASSTERNEKLFF. Here the CDR3 DNA reads TGTGCCAGCAGTACAGAACGTAATGAAAAACTGTTTTTT. The complete variable domain, with remaining parts taken from reference TRBV2 and TRBJ1-4, reads EPEVTQTPSHQVTQMGQEVILRCVPISNHLYFYWYRQILGQKVEFLVSFYNNEISEKSEIFDDQFSVERPDGSNFTLKIRSTKLEDSAMYFCASSTERNEKLFFGSGTQLSVL.

The chain combines TRBV5-1 with TRBJ2-3; 9 positions match TRBD2. CDR1 and CDR2 (germline): SGHRS, YFSETQ. There are 17 residues in the CDR3. V gave up 1 base and J gave up 5 bases; unmatched junction bases: 11. CDR3 bases: TGCGCCAGCAGCTTGAGCCTAGCGGGAAGGGGGGGAGATACGCAGTATTTT. This encodes CASSLSLAGRGGDTQYF. Supplemented by reference TRBV5-1 and TRBJ2-3, the full variable domain reads KAGVTQTPRYLIKTRGQQVTLSCSPISGHRSVSWYQQTPGQGLQFLFEYFSETQRNKGNFPGRFSGRQFSNSRSEMNVSTLELGDSALYLCASSLSLAGRGGDTQYFGPGTRLTVL.

V gene TRBV10-2 combines with J gene TRBJ2-7; perhaps D is TRBD1 or TRBD2 (7 bases each). The V end was cut by 2 bases, the J end by 0 bases, with 17 bases between. The germline V gene has CDR1 WSHSY and CDR2 SAAADI. The CDR3 covers 17 residues. CDR3 sequence: CASSEAPGGAYSYEQYF. The CDR3 nucleotides are TGCGCCAGCAGTGAGGCCCCAGGGGGGGCGTACTCCTACGAGCAGTACTTC.

This chain links TRBV4-1 with TRBJ1-1, with no clear D. The CDR3 contains 14 residues. Germline CDR1 MGHRA, CDR2 YSYEKL. Trimming removed 5 bases at V and 4 bases at J, with 14 bases between. The CDR3: CASSSWTRGTEAFF. The CDR3 nucleotides are TGCGCCAGCAGCTCTTGGACCCGAGGCACTGAAGCTTTCTTT.

By its share, this clone is medium-sized. The rearrangement joins TRBV6-5 to TRBJ1-3; 7 nucleotides align to TRBD1. The CDR3 extends over 15 amino acids. V gave up 6 bases and J gave up 3 bases; unmatched junction bases: 8. Germline values: CDR1 MNHEY, CDR2 SVGAGI. CDR3 DNA: TGTGCCAGCAGGGGGGACAGAGTCCGTGGAAACACCATATATTTT. Its protein is CASRGDRVRGNTIYF.

V and J are TRBV29-1 and TRBJ2-1, with 8 bases identical to TRBD2. The CDR3 loop spans 11 amino acids. CDR1 SQVTM and CDR2 ANQGSEA come from the germline V gene. Trimming removed 0 bases from V and 15 bases from J; junction bases left unmatched: 4. The CDR3 coding sequence is TGCAGCGTTGAAGACAGACTAGCGCGGTTCTTC. It translates to CSVEDRLARFF.